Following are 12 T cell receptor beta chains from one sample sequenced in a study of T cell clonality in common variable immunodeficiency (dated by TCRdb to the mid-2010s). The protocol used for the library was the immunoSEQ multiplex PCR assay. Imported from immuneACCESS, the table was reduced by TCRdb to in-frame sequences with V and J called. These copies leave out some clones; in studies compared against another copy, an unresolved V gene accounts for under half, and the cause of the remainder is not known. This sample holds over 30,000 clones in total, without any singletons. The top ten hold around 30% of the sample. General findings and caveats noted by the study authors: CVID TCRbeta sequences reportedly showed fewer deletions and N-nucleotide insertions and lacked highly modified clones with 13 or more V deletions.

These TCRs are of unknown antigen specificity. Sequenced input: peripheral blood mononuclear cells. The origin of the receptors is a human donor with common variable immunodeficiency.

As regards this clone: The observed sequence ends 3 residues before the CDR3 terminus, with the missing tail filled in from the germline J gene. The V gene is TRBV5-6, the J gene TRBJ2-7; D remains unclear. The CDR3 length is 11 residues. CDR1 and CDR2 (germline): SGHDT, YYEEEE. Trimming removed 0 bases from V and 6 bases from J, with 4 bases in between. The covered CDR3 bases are TGTGCCAGCAGCTTGGCTTCCGAG. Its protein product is CASSLASE. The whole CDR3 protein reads CASSLASEQYF.

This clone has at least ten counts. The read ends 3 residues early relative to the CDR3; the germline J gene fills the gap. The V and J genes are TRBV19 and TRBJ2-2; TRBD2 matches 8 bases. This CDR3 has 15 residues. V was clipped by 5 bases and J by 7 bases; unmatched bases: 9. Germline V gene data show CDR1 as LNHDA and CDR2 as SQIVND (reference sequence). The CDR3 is CASSQSGLVFGELFF. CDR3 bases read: TGTGCCAGTAGTCAGTCGGGACTAGTTTTCGGGGAG.

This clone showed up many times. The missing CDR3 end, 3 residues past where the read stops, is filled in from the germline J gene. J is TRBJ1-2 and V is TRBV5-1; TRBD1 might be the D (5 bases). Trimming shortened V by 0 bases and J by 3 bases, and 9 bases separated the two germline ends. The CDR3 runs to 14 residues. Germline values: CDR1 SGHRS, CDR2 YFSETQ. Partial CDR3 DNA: TGCGCCAGCAGCTTGGGGACAAGCTACTATGGC. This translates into CASSLGTSYYG. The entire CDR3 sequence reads CASSLGTSYYGYTF.

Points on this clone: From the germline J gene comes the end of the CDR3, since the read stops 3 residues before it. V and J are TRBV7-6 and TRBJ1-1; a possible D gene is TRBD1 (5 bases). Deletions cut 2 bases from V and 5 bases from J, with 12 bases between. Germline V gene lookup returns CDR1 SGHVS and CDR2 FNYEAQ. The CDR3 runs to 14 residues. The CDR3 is CASSLFAGGTEAFF. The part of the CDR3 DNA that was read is TGTGCCAGCAGCTTATTCGCGGGGGGAACTGAA.

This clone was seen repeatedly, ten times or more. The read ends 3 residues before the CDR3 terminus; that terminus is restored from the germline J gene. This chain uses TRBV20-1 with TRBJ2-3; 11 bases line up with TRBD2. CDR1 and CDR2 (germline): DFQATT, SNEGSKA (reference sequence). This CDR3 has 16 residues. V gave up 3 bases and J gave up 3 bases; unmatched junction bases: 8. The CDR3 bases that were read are TGCAGTGCTAGGCTGCTAGCGGGAGGAGGGACAGATACG. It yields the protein CSARLLAGGGTDT. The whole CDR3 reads CSARLLAGGGTDTQYF.

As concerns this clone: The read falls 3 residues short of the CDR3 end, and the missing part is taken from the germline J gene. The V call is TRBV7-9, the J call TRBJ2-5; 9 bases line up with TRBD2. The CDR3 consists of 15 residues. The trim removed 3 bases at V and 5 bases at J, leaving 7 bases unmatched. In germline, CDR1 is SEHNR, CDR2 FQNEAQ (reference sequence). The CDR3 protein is CASSFAGGPRETQYF. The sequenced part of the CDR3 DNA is TGTGCCAGCAGCTTCGCGGGAGGGCCCCGGGAGACC.

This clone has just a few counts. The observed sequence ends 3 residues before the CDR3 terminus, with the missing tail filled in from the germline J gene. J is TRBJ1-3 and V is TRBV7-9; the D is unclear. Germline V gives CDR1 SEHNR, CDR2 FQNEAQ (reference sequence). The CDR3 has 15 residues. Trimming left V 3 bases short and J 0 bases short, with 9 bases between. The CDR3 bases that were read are TGTGCCAGCAGCTTCACAGTCTACTCTGGAAACACC. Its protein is CASSFTVYSGNT. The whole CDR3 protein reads CASSFTVYSGNTIYF.

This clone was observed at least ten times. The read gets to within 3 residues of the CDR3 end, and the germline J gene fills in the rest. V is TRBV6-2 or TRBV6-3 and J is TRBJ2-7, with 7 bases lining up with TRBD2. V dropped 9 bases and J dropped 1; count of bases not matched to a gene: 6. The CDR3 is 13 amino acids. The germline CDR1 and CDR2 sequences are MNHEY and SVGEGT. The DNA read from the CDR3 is TGTGCCAGTCAAAGCGGGGATTCCTACGAG. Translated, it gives CASQSGDSYE. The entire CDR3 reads CASQSGDSYEQYF.

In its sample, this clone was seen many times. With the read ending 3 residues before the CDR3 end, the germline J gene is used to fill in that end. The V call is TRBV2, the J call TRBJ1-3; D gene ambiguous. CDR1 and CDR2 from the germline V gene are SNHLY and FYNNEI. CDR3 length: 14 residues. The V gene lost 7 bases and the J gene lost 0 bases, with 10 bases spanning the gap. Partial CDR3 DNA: TGTGCCAGCAACAGCCGATCCTCTGGAAACACC. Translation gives CASNSRSSGNT. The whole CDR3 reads CASNSRSSGNTIYF.

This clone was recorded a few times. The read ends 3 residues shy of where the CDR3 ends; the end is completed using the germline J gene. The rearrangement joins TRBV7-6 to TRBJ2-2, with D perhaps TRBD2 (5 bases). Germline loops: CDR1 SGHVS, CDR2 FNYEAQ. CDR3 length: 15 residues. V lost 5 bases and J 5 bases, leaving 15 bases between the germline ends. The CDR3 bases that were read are TGTGCCAGCAGCCGCCCAGCGGAGTGGACCGGGGAG. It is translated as CASSRPAEWTGE. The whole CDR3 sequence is CASSRPAEWTGELFF.

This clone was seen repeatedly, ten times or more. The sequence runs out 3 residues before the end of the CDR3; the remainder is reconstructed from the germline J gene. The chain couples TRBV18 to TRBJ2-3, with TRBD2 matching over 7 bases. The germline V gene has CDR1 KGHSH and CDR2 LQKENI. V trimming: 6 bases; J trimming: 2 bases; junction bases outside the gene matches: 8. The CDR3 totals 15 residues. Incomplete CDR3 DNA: TGTGCCAGCTCGACGGGGAGCGGGGACACAGATACG. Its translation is CASSTGSGDTDT. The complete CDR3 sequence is CASSTGSGDTDTQYF. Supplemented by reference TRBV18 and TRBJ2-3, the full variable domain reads NAGVMQNPRHLVRRRGQEARLRCSPMKGHSHVYWYRQLPEEGLKFMVYLQKENIIDESGMPKERFSAEFPKEGPSILRIQQVVRGDSAAYFCASSTGSGDTDTQYFGPGTRLTVL.

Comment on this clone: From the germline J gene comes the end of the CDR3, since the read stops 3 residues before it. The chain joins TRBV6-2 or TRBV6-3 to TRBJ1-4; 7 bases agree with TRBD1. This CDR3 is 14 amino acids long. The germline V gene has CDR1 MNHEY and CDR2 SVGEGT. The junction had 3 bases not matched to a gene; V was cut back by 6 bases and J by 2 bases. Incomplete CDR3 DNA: TGTGCCAGCAGCCCGACAGGGACTAATGAAAAA. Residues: CASSPTGTNEK. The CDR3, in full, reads CASSPTGTNEKLFF.